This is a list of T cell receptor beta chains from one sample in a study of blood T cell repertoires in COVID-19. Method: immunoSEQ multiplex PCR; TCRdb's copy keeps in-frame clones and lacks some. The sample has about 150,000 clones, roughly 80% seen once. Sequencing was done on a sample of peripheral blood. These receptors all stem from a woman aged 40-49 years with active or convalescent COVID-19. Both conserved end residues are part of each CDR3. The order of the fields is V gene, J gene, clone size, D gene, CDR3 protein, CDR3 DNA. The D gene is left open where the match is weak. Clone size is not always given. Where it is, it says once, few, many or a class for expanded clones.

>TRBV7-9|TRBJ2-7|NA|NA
CASSLGGSEQYF
TGTGCCAGCAGCTTAGGTGGCAGCGAGCAGTACTTC
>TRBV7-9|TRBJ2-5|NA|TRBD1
CASSLIGQGKETQYF
TGTGCCAGCAGCTTAATCGGACAGGGAAAAGAGACCCAGTACTTC
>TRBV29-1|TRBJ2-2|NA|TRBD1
CSALHRDRGPTYTGELFF
TGCAGCGCATTACACCGGGACAGGGGCCCTACATACACCGGGGAGCTGTTTTTT
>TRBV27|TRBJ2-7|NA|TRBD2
CASSLSSSGGNYEQYF
TGTGCCAGCAGTTTATCCTCTAGCGGAGGGAACTACGAGCAGTACTTC
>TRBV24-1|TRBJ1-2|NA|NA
CATSESGAGGYTF
TGTGCCACCAGTGAGTCAGGGGCAGGTGGCTACACCTTC
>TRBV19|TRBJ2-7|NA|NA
CASSTRQYVGYEQYF
TGTGCCAGTAGTACAAGACAGTATGTGGGGTACGAGCAGTACTTC
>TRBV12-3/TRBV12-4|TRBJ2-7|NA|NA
CASRSSSYEQYF
TGTGCCAGCCGGTCAAGCTCCTACGAGCAGTACTTC
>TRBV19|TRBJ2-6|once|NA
CASSMYGTPNSGANVLTF
TGTGCCAGTAGTATGTATGGGACACCGAACTCTGGGGCCAACGTCCTGACTTTC
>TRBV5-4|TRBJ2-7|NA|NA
CASSLDRYEQYF
TGTGCCAGCAGCTTGGACAGATACGAGCAGTACTTC
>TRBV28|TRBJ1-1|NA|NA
CASSSPEGVGGAFF
TGTGCCAGCAGTTCGCCAGAGGGAGTGGGAGGTGCTTTCTTT
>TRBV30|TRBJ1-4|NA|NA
CAWGAGVGEKLFF
TGTGCCTGGGGTGCGGGGGTCGGGGAAAAACTGTTTTTT